This note documents a single T cell receptor (beta chain) sequence. Its target is unknown. The sort gate was single viable CD3+CD4+CD8-CD45RO+ cells for memory CD4+ T cells. This CDR3 has 14 residues. CDR1 and CDR2 (germline): SEHNR, FQNEAQ (reference sequence). V dropped 8 bases and J dropped 10 bases, with 18 bases sitting between them. The entry originates in a study of memory CD4+ T cells and cytomegalovirus serostatus. About the study: Healthy Belgian adult donors included roughly nine CMV-positive and 20 to 30 CMV-negative people.

Original methodology: Out-of-frame sequences were removed, leaving around 2,000,000 distinct TCRbeta sequences. Clones were sequenced by immunoSEQ multiplex PCR, and TCRdb holds only the in-frame ones, with some missing. D and trimming come from the DNA, and the V and J calls and clone size come from that table. Here the sample spans 64,000 or so clones, approximately 71% being singletons. Study results and limitations: About 40% of the roughly 160 known CMV-associated TCRbeta sequences appeared in CD4+ memory.

Sequencing was done on a sample of memory CD4+ T cells from blood. This TCR was recovered from an adult in good health and CMV-seronegative. This rearrangement joins TRBV7-9 to TRBJ1-6; maybe TRBD1 (6 bases). In nucleotides, the CDR3 is TGTGCCAGCGGAAACAGGGAAGTGGGCTCACCCCTCCACTTT. It encodes CASGNREVGSPLHF.